A selection of T cell receptor beta chains follows, all from one sample in a study of cytomegalovirus exposure and HLA in healthy donors. TCRdb's copy holds only in-frame clones and misses some; the assay was immunoSEQ multiplex PCR. The data show more than 100,000 clones, just under 90% seen once. Sequencing was done on a sample of PBMCs. These receptor sequences come from a woman in her 30s in good health and CMV-seronegative. CDR3s include the opening cysteine and the closing phenylalanine or tryptophan. The D gene is left open where the match is weak. Clone size is shown for a subset of rows, as once, few, many or a class of expanded clone.

TRBV30	NA	TRBD2	TRBJ2-7	TGTGCCTCAAGACTAGCGGGGATGAGCTCCTACGAGCAGTACTTC	CASRLAGMSSYEQYF
TRBV28	NA	NA	TRBJ1-5	TGTGCCAGCAGTCCCCAGGTTAATCAGCCCCAGCATTTT	CASSPQVNQPQHF
TRBV6-1	NA	NA	TRBJ2-1	TGTGCCAGCAGTGGGGGCGGGAAATCCTACAATGAGCAGTTCTTC	CASSGGGKSYNEQFF
TRBV2	NA	NA	TRBJ1-2	TGTGCCGGCGGGAGAACCGATGGCTATACCTTC	CAGGRTDGYTF
TRBV7-2	NA	NA	TRBJ1-5	TGTGCCAGCAGCTTAAATCGAGGCATTTTTCAGCCCCAGCATTTT	CASSLNRGIFQPQHF
TRBV15	NA	TRBD2	TRBJ2-1	TGTGCCACCAGCAGAGTCCGGGAGGTAGGCTTGGACGGCTCCTACAATGAGCAGTTCTTC	CATSRVREVGLDGSYNEQFF
TRBV30	NA	TRBD1	TRBJ1-1	TGTGCCTGGGGGGCAGGGGGCGCCGGTCACACTGAAGCTTTCTTT	CAWGAGGAGHTEAFF
TRBV28	NA	TRBD1	TRBJ1-1	TGTGCCAGCAGTGCCTGGGACAGGGGGAACACTGAAGCTTTCTTT	CASSAWDRGNTEAFF
TRBV29-1	NA	NA	TRBJ1-1	TGCAGCGGGGCGAGTTACATGAACACTGAAGCTTTCTTT	CSGASYMNTEAFF
TRBV5-5	once	TRBD1	TRBJ1-2	TGTGCCAGCAGCTTGGAACAGGGGGCTAACTATGGCTACACCTTC	CASSLEQGANYGYTF
TRBV28	NA	TRBD1	TRBJ1-1	TGTGCCAGCAGTTTATGGCTGGGACAGGGGGCGGAGAACACTGAAGCTTTCTTT	CASSLWLGQGAENTEAFF
TRBV2	few	TRBD1	TRBJ1-2	TGTGCCAGCAGGCGGGACAGGGAAACCTTCTATGGCTACACCTTC	CASRRDRETFYGYTF
TRBV30	NA	TRBD2	TRBJ2-1	TGTGCCTGGACTCGCGGGAGGACCTCAAACCGTCCGGAGTGGCAGTTCTTC	CAWTRGRTSNRPEWQFF
TRBV18	NA	NA	TRBJ1-2	TGTGCCAGCTCACCACCGGGGAGAACCGCGTATGGCTACACCTTC	CASSPPGRTAYGYTF
TRBV29-1	NA	TRBD1	TRBJ2-7	TGCAGCGTTCGAGGTGGGACAGGGGAGGGCGAGCAGTACTTC	CSVRGGTGEGEQYF
TRBV7-3	NA	TRBD2	TRBJ2-1	TGTGCCAGCAGCTCCATGGCGGGGGGGTACAATGAGCAGTTCTTC	CASSSMAGGYNEQFF